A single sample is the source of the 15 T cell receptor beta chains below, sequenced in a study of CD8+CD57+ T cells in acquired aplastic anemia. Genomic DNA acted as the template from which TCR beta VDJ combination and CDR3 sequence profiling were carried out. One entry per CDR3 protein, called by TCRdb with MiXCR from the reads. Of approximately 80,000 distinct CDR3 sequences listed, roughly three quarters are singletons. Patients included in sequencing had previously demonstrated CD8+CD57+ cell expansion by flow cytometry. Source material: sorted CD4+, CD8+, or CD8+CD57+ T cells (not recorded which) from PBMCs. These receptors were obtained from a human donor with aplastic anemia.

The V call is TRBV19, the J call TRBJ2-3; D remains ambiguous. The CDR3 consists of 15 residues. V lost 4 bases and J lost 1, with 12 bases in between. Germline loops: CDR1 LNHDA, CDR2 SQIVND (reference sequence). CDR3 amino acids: CASSTAPRGTDTQYF. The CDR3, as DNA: TGTGCCAGTAGTACAGCGCCAAGGGGCACAGATACGCAGTATTTT.

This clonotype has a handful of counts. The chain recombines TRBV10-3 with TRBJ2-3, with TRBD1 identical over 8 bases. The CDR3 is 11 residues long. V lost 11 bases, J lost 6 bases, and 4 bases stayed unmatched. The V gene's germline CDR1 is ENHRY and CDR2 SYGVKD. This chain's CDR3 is CAVQGDDTQYF. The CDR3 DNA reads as TGTGCCGTACAGGGGGACGATACGCAGTATTTT.

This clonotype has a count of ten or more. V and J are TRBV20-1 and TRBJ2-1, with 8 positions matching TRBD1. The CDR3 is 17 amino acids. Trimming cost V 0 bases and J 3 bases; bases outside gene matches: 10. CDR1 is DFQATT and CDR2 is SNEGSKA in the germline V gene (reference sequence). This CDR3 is CSARDWETGEDYNEQFF. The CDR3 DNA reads TGCAGTGCTAGAGATTGGGAGACAGGGGAAGACTACAATGAGCAGTTCTTC.

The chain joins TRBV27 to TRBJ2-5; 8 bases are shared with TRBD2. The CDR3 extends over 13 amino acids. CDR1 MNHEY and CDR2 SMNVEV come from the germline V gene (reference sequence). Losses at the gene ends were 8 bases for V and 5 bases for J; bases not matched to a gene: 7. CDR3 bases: TGTGCCAGCGGACGGGGGGGCCTGGAGACCCAGTACTTC. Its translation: CASGRGGLETQYF.

CDR3 DNA sequence: TGCAGCGTTAAGCGGCCAGGCACAGATACGCAGTATTTT. Translated, it gives CSVKRPGTDTQYF. The chain joins TRBV29-1 to TRBJ2-3; tentative D call: TRBD2 (5 bases). Deletions cut 5 bases from V and 1 base from J, with 10 bases between. Germline values: CDR1 SQVTM, CDR2 ANQGSEA. The CDR3 spans 13 residues.

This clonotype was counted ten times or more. The CDR3 spells CASSDRGREYNYGYTF. The CDR3, as DNA: TGTGCCAGCAGCGATCGAGGCAGGGAGTATAACTATGGCTACACCTTC. The chain couples TRBV9 to TRBJ1-2; D perhaps matches TRBD1 (5 bases). The germline V gene encodes CDR1 SGDLS and CDR2 YYNGEE. Deletions cut 3 bases from V and 1 base from J, with 16 bases between. The CDR3 is made up of 16 amino acids.

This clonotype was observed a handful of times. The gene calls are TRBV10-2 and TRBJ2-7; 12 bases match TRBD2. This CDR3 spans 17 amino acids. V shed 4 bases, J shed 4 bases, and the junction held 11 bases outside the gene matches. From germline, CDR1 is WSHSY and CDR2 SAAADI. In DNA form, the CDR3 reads TGCGCCAGCAGTGCCGGACTAGCGGGATCTTGGGGATACGAGCAGTACTTC. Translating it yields CASSAGLAGSWGYEQYF.

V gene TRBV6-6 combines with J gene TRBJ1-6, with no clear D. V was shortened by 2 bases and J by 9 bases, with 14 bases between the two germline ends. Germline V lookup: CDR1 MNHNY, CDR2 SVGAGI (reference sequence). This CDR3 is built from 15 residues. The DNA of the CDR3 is TGTGCCAGCAGTTACCTCCAGTCTTTTCTTTCACCCCTCCACTTT. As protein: CASSYLQSFLSPLHF.

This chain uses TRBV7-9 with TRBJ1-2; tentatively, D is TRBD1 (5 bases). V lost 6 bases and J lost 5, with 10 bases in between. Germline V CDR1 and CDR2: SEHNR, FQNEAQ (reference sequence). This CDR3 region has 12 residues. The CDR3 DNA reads TGTGCCAGCAGGGAGAAGGGGTATGGCTACACCTTC. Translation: CASREKGYGYTF.

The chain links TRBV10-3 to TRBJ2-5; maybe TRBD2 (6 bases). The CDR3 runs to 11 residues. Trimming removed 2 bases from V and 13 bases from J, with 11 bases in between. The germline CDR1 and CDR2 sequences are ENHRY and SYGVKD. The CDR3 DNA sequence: TGTGCCATCAGTGAGGGAGGGTTCCGGTACTTC. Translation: CAISEGGFRYF.

DNA for the CDR3: TGTGCCAGAAAACACGGACAGGGCTACGAGCAGTACTTC. Translation: CARKHGQGYEQYF. The rearrangement joins TRBV19 to TRBJ2-7, with 8 bases fitting TRBD1. Trimming took 9 bases from V and 3 from J; bases not matched to a gene: 7. Per the germline V gene, CDR1 is LNHDA and CDR2 is SQIVND (reference sequence). This CDR3 has 13 residues.

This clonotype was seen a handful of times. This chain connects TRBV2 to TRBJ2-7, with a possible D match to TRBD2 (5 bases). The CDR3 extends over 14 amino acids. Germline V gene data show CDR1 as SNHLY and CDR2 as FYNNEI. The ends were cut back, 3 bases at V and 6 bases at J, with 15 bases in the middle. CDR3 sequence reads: CASSDNGPSSEQYF. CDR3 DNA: TGTGCCAGCAGTGATAATGGTCCTAGCTCCGAGCAGTACTTC.

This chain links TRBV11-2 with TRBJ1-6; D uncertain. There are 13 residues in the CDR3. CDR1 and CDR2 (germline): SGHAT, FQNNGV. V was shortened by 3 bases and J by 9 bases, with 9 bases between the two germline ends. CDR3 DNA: TGTGCCAGCAGCTTGTCCCCGAGTTCACCCCTCCACTTT. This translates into CASSLSPSSPLHF.

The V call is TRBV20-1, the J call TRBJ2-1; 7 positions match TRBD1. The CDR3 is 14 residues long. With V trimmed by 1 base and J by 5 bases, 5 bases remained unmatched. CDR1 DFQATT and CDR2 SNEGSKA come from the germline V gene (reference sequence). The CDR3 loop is CSARGRGKNNEQFF. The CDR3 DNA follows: TGCAGTGCTAGAGGCAGGGGGAAAAACAATGAGCAGTTCTTC.

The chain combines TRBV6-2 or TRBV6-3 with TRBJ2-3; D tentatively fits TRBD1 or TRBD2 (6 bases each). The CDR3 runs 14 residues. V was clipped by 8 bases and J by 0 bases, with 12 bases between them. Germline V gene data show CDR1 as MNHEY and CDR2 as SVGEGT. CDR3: CASGGGYSTDTQYF. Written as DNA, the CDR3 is TGTGCCAGCGGAGGGGGGTATAGCACAGATACGCAGTATTTT.